The rows below give T cell receptor beta chains drawn from one sample of a study of blood T cells in healthy people across ages. TCRdb recomputed calls from the 5' RACE reads with MiXCR, one row per CDR3 protein. The sample has about 1,500,000 distinct CDR3 sequences, 28% seen once. The sequencing input was blood. Every receptor here comes from a woman aged 30 to 39 in good health. CDR3s include the opening cysteine and the closing phenylalanine or tryptophan. The order of the fields is CDR3 DNA, CDR3 protein, CDR3 length, V gene, clone size, D gene, J gene. The D gene is left open where the match is weak. The listing skips clone size in some rows; elsewhere it reads once, few, many or a size class.

TGTGCCAGCAGCTTACCTTTTGGTGGGGGTGAGCAGTTCTTC CASSLPFGGGEQFF 14 TRBV7-2 . . TRBJ2-1
TGTGCCAGCAGTGGCCTCGGCGGGGGGGGGCAAGAAGAGACCCAGTACTTC CASSGLGGGGQEETQYF 17 TRBV6-1 . TRBD2 TRBJ2-5
TGTGCCAGCAGTTACGCCATTCTAGCGCGGAACACCTACGAGCAGTACTTC CASSYAILARNTYEQYF 17 TRBV6-6 . . TRBJ2-7
TGTGCCGGAGGGGGAGGAGATACGCAGTATTTT CAGGGGDTQYF 11 TRBV6-6 few . TRBJ2-3
TGTGCCAGCAGTGGTCCCCACGAGCAGTACTTC CASSGPHEQYF 11 TRBV6-1 . . TRBJ2-7
TGTGCCAGCAGCATCCGGGGCGGGCTACAAGAGACCCAGTACTTC CASSIRGGLQETQYF 15 TRBV7-2 . . TRBJ2-5
TGTGCCAGCAGTGAAGGGGGGTTCTCCTACGAGCAGTACTTC CASSEGGFSYEQYF 14 TRBV12-3/TRBV12-4 many . TRBJ2-7
TGCAGTGCTATGGTAGGGACTAGCGGTTTTAATGAGCAGTTCTTC CSAMVGTSGFNEQFF 15 TRBV20-1 many TRBD2 TRBJ2-1
TGTGCCAACAGCTTAGGGTCCGGGTCTCCCATGGGGAATGAGCAGTTCTTC CANSLGSGSPMGNEQFF 17 TRBV7-9 . . TRBJ2-1
TGTGCCAGCAGCCTCAGCGGGGTGGGAGAGCAGTTCTTC CASSLSGVGEQFF 13 TRBV7-2 . TRBD2 TRBJ2-1
TGTGCCAGCAGTTACTCCTTCCCTGGTGAGACCCAGTACTTC CASSYSFPGETQYF 14 TRBV6-6 . . TRBJ2-5
TGCGGTGCTAGAGCAGTCCGGGACAGGGGAGCAGATACGCAGTATTTT CGARAVRDRGADTQYF 16 TRBV20-1 . TRBD1 TRBJ2-3
TGTGCCACCTCACGGACTAGGGAGACCCAGTACTTC CATSRTRETQYF 12 TRBV24-1 few TRBD2 TRBJ2-5
TGCAGTGCTAGGCGGACTAGCGGGGGAAAGATAGACAATGAGCAGTTCTTC CSARRTSGGKIDNEQFF 17 TRBV20-1 many TRBD2 TRBJ2-1
TGCAGTGCTAGAGATCCGGTCCGGACCACTGAAGCTTTCTTT CSARDPVRTTEAFF 14 TRBV20-1 few . TRBJ1-1
TGCAGTGCCGGGACTAGCGGACCCCAGGAGCAGTTCTTC CSAGTSGPQEQFF 13 TRBV20-1 few TRBD2 TRBJ2-1
TGTGCCAGCAACGACCCGGGACCTAACACTGCAGCTTTCTTT CASNDPGPNTAAFF 14 TRBV14 . . TRBJ1-1
TGCAGCGCGCGGGTCACTAGCGGGAATCAAGTAGATACGCAGTATTTT CSARVTSGNQVDTQYF 16 TRBV29-1 once TRBD2 TRBJ2-3
TGTGCCAGTAGCTTAGCGGTAGCCCTGGTGTTACCCGGGGAGCTGTTTTTT CASSLAVALVLPGELFF 17 TRBV11-2 few . TRBJ2-2
TGCAGCGTTGACACCAAGCCAGATACGCAGTATTTT CSVDTKPDTQYF 12 TRBV29-1 . . TRBJ2-3
TGCGCCAGCAGCCAGGGGAGGAACGCGAATGAGCAGTTCTTC CASSQGRNANEQFF 14 TRBV4-1 few . TRBJ2-1
TGTGCCAGCAGTTCGGGACGGGGGGATACGCAGTATTTT CASSSGRGDTQYF 13 TRBV28 many . TRBJ2-3
TGTGCCACCAGCAGAGCCAGGAACGAGCAGTACTTC CATSRARNEQYF 12 TRBV15 many . TRBJ2-7
TGTGCCAGCATGAGGTTGCGGGGGGCCCTCGAACCCACAGATACGCAGTATTTT CASMRLRGALEPTDTQYF 18 TRBV28 . TRBD2 TRBJ2-3
TGTGCCAGCAGGGATAGGGGAGTTGAGACCCAGTACTTC CASRDRGVETQYF 13 TRBV2 . . TRBJ2-5
TGTGCCAGCAGCCACGCTAGCCCTGTCGCAGATACGCAGTATTTT CASSHASPVADTQYF 15 TRBV5-4 . . TRBJ2-3
TGTGCCTGGAATCACGCCGGCAATCAGCCCCAGCATTTT CAWNHAGNQPQHF 13 TRBV30 . . TRBJ1-5
TGTGCCAGTAGTATAGGCATGCGGCAGGCGGTAACTAATGAAAAACTGTTTTTT CASSIGMRQAVTNEKLFF 18 TRBV19 . . TRBJ1-4
TGTGCCATCAGTCAGGGGGAGAGGTATCAGCCCCAGCATTTT CAISQGERYQPQHF 14 TRBV10-3 . TRBD1 TRBJ1-5
TGCAGCGTTGTTTTTGGTGGCAATGAGCAGTTCTTC CSVVFGGNEQFF 12 TRBV29-1 . . TRBJ2-1
TGTGCCAGCAGCCAGACCAACACTGAAGCTTTCTTT CASSQTNTEAFF 12 TRBV6-6 few . TRBJ1-1
TGCAGCGTTGCGTATCTGGGACAGGATTATGGCTACACCTTC CSVAYLGQDYGYTF 14 TRBV29-1 . TRBD1 TRBJ1-2
TGTGCCATCAGGGGAGATTATTCACCCCTCCACTTT CAIRGDYSPLHF 12 TRBV10-3 many . TRBJ1-6
TGTGCCAGCTCACCCGAAGGACTACTTGCCAAAAACATTCAGTACTTC CASSPEGLLAKNIQYF 16 TRBV18 few . TRBJ2-4
TGCAGTGCTAGTGGTCTAGTAGGGTACGAGCAGTACTTC CSASGLVGYEQYF 13 TRBV20-1 many . TRBJ2-7
TGCGCCAGCAGCCATACAGGGCAGGATAATTCACCCCTCCACTTT CASSHTGQDNSPLHF 15 TRBV5-1 . . TRBJ1-6
TGTGCCAGCAGCAAACAGGGACTCAATGAAAAACTGTTTTTT CASSKQGLNEKLFF 14 TRBV7-9 few . TRBJ1-4
TGCAGTGCTAGAGACCGACTAGTTAGAACGCGTACAGATACGCAGTATTTT CSARDRLVRTRTDTQYF 17 TRBV20-1 . . TRBJ2-3
TGTGCCAGCAGCGTAGGGGCGGAGCAGGACTACGAGCAGGACTTC CASSVGAEQDYEQDF 15 TRBV9 . . TRBJ2-7
TGCAGTGCTAGGGGGGGACAGGCCTGGGACGAGCAGTACTTC CSARGGQAWDEQYF 14 TRBV20-1 few TRBD1 TRBJ2-7